This TCR beta chain was sequenced in a study of cytomegalovirus exposure and HLA in healthy donors. Germline assignment: CDR1 SGDLS and CDR2 YYNGEE. This CDR3 is built from 15 residues. Unmatched junction bases numbered 9, after V lost 3 bases and J lost 5 bases. Primers: 60 Vbeta forward and 13 Jbeta reverse. Generated by immunoSEQ multiplex PCR, the TCRdb table keeps only in-frame clones and is missing some. The data contain 100,000 to 150,000 clones, 74% of them singletons. The table lists this clone with a count of one. Among the donors, all were healthy bone marrow donors. The sequence derives from a woman between 50 and 59 years old in good health and CMV-seropositive. What was sequenced was PBMCs. The rearrangement joins TRBV9 to TRBJ2-5; the match to TRBD1 covers 8 bases. The CDR3 DNA follows: TGTGCCAGCAGCGCCCGGGACAGGATCGGGGAGACCCAGTACTTC. This encodes CASSARDRIGETQYF.